These 16 T cell receptor beta chains originate from one sample sequenced in a study of blood T cell repertoires in COVID-19. The method was immunoSEQ multiplex PCR; TCRdb's version includes in-frame clones alone and lacks a portion of them. The repertoire holds 100,000 or so clones, roughly 90% seen once, with about a fifth in the top ten. Sample: peripheral blood. Receptors originate from a human donor with acute or convalescent COVID-19. The donor label of this sample is uncertain.

This clone has a single count. The chain links TRBV4-2 to TRBJ2-3; 10 positions agree with TRBD2. The CDR3 totals 16 residues. V was pared by 1 base and J by 4 bases, with 5 bases of the junction left unmatched. Germline-derived CDR1 and CDR2 are LGHNA and YNFKEQ. The DNA of the CDR3 is TGTGCCAGCAGCCAAGTTACTAGCGGGGTGGCAGATACGCAGTATTTT. Translation: CASSQVTSGVADTQYF.

Here the CDR3 reads CASSRYGTGNSPLHF. CDR3 bases: TGTGCCAGCAGCCGCTACGGGACAGGAAATTCACCCCTCCACTTT. J is TRBJ1-6 and V is TRBV5-6, with TRBD1 identical over 8 bases. Per germline, CDR1 SGHDT and CDR2 YYEEEE. The ends lost 4 bases at V and 7 bases at J; junction bases unmatched: 7. The CDR3 contains 15 residues.

This clone was seen a few times. V is TRBV5-1 and J is TRBJ1-4; D is perhaps TRBD1 (6 bases). Trimming took off 1 base at V and 8 bases at J, with 15 bases between the two ends. The CDR3 runs to 15 residues. Germline lookup yields CDR1 SGHRS and CDR2 YFSETQ. DNA of the CDR3: TGCGCCAGCAGCTTGCGGGGGGCTGTAGAGGAAAAACTGTTTTTT. It translates to CASSLRGAVEEKLFF.

The J gene is TRBJ2-7, the V gene TRBV11-1; 9 nucleotides line up with TRBD1. The V segment lost 5 bases and the J segment 5 bases; nucleotides outside the gene matches: 7. This CDR3 region has 14 residues. The germline V gene encodes CDR1 SGHAT and CDR2 FQDESV (reference sequence). CDR3 sequence reads: CASSRSRTGDEQYF. In DNA, the CDR3 is TGTGCCAGCAGCCGGAGTAGGACAGGGGACGAGCAGTACTTC.

This clone was counted a single time. The chain joins TRBV30 to TRBJ1-6; D is unresolved. From germline, CDR1 is GTSNPN and CDR2 SVGIG (reference sequence). V lost 0 bases, J lost 10 bases, and 10 bases lay in between. The CDR3 has 13 residues. The CDR3 protein is CAWSVHVRSPLHF. CDR3 nucleotide sequence: TGTGCCTGGAGTGTTCATGTCCGGTCACCCCTCCACTTT. The full variable domain, completed using reference TRBV30 and TRBJ1-6, is SQTIHQWPATLVQPVGSPLSLECTVEGTSNPNLYWYRQAAGRGLQLLFYSVGIGQISSEVPQNLSASRPQDRQFILSSKKLLLSDSGFYLCAWSVHVRSPLHFGNGTRLTVT.

This chain links TRBV29-1 with TRBJ1-1; no clear D gene. V shed 6 bases and J shed 2 bases, with 16 bases lying between them. Germline CDR1 SQVTM, CDR2 ANQGSEA. The CDR3 covers 14 residues. CDR3 bases: TGCAGCGTCGACCTACGCGGCCGAAACACTGAAGCTTTCTTT. Translating gives CSVDLRGRNTEAFF.

CDR3: CASSSSGTGGTEAFF. As DNA, the CDR3 is TGTGCCAGCAGTTCCTCCGGGACAGGGGGTACTGAAGCTTTCTTT. This chain joins TRBV28 and TRBJ1-1; 11 bases align to TRBD1. The J segment lost 5 bases and the V segment lost 4 bases, leaving 6 bases of the junction unmatched. The CDR3 length is 15 residues. Germline values: CDR1 MDHEN, CDR2 SYDVKM.

This clone came up many times. V gene TRBV4-2 combines with J gene TRBJ1-5; TRBD1 matches 7 bases. The CDR3 loop spans 15 amino acids. The germline V gene encodes CDR1 LGHNA and CDR2 YNFKEQ. V was clipped by 3 bases and J by 1 base; unmatched bases: 3. CDR3 sequence reads: CASSHQGDSNQPQHF. Written as DNA, the CDR3 is TGTGCCAGCAGCCACCAGGGGGACAGCAATCAGCCCCAGCATTTT.

The rearrangement joins TRBV7-8 to TRBJ1-2; D is unclear. V was clipped by 5 bases and J by 0 bases, with 16 bases between them. This CDR3 region has 16 residues. CDR1 is SGHVS and CDR2 is FQNEAQ in the germline V gene. DNA for the CDR3: TGTGCCAGCAGCCCAGGCCGGGAGCAGCCTAACTATGGCTACACCTTC. This translates into CASSPGREQPNYGYTF.

The chain recombines TRBV3-1 (or the pseudogene TRBV3-2) with TRBJ2-7, with TRBD2 matching over 8 bases. The germline CDR1 and CDR2 sequences are LGHDT and YNNKEL (reference sequence). The CDR3 loop spans 15 amino acids. The junction had 7 bases not matched to a gene; V was cut back by 2 bases and J by 4 bases. In DNA, the CDR3 is TGTGCCAGCAGCCAATTGGGAACGGGAGGGTACGAGCAGTACTTC. This translates into CASSQLGTGGYEQYF.

The V call is TRBV7-9, the J call TRBJ1-2; the D gene is possibly TRBD1 (5 bases). V shed 0 bases and J shed 4 bases, with 12 bases lying between them. There are 15 residues in the CDR3. Looked up from germline, CDR1 is SEHNR and CDR2 is FQNEAQ (reference sequence). CDR3: CASSLADTVGYGYTF. CDR3 nucleotides: TGTGCCAGCAGCTTAGCGGACACAGTGGGCTATGGCTACACCTTC.

This clone came up a few times. The chain is built from TRBV28 and TRBJ1-2; D ambiguous. Germline-derived CDR1 and CDR2 are MDHEN and SYDVKM. This CDR3 spans 13 amino acids. V lost 6 bases and J lost 4, with 12 bases in between. In nucleotides, the CDR3 is TGTGCCAGCAGCCCCTTATTCGGCTATGGCTACACCTTC. Its protein product is CASSPLFGYGYTF.

The CDR3 sequence is CSATLAGGREQYF. For the CDR3, the DNA is TGCAGCGCTACACTGGCGGGGGGGCGCGAGCAGTACTTC. This rearrangement joins TRBV29-1 to TRBJ2-7; 9 bases are a match to TRBD2. CDR1 is SQVTM, CDR2 ANQGSEA, per germline. V gave up 7 bases and J gave up 6 bases; unmatched junction bases: 10. The CDR3 sequence is 13 residues long.

This clone was seen more than once but under ten times. The chain carries TRBV19 and TRBJ2-5; a weak D match, TRBD2 (5 bases). Between the trimmed V and J ends, which lost 7 bases and 4 bases, there was a span of 19 bases. CDR3 length: 15 amino acids. Germline V gives CDR1 LNHDA, CDR2 SQIVND (reference sequence). CDR3 protein: CASTLRSGRGETQYF. In nucleotides, the CDR3 is TGTGCCAGTACCCTAAGGAGCGGCCGCGGAGAGACCCAGTACTTC.

The chain combines TRBV6-5 with TRBJ1-5, with D perhaps TRBD1 (5 bases). This CDR3 spans 16 amino acids. Trimming removed 1 base at V and 3 bases at J, with 13 bases between. Germline loops: CDR1 MNHEY, CDR2 SVGAGI. As DNA, the CDR3 is TGTGCCAGCAGTTACTTCGGGGGGTGTGCCAATCAGCCCCAGCATTTT. The encoded protein is CASSYFGGCANQPQHF.

The gene calls are TRBV19 and TRBJ1-1, with D perhaps matching TRBD1 (5 bases). In germline, CDR1 is LNHDA, CDR2 SQIVND (reference sequence). This CDR3 region has 14 residues. The germline V and J ends were trimmed by 4 bases and 6 bases, with 15 bases remaining between them. The CDR3 reads CASSRDLANPEAFF. CDR3 in DNA: TGTGCCAGTAGTAGGGACTTAGCGAATCCTGAAGCTTTCTTT.